The 4 T cell receptor beta chains in this list originate from one sample, sequenced in a study of T cell repertoires in cytomegalovirus infection. TCRdb processed the reads anew with MiXCR; each CDR3 protein has one entry. Here the sample spans some 920,000 distinct CDR3 sequences, about a third being singletons. Their antigen targets remain unknown. The sample here was cultured CD8+ T cells from PBMCs, taken from culture after CMV antigen stimulation. These receptors were collected from a human donor in good health (CMV status not recorded). Some clones in this sample may be carry-over from other donors' samples.

The chain carries TRBV11-3 and TRBJ2-1; the D gene is possibly TRBD1 (5 bases). Germline CDR1 and CDR2: SGHNT and YENEEA. The CDR3 sequence is 12 residues long. Trimming removed 5 bases at V and 9 bases at J, with 11 bases between. The CDR3: CASSGQGSEQFF. The CDR3 DNA is TGTGCCAGCAGCGGGCAGGGAAGTGAGCAGTTCTTC.

V is TRBV7-9 and J is TRBJ1-1; weak D call: TRBD1 (6 bases). The CDR3 contains 11 residues. Trimming took 8 bases from V and 8 from J, leaving 12 bases between them. CDR1 is SEHNR and CDR2 is FQNEAQ in the germline V gene (reference sequence). The CDR3 sequence is CASGWTAEAFF. The CDR3 DNA reads TGTGCCAGCGGTTGGACAGCCGAAGCTTTCTTT.

This clonotype occurred a few times. V is TRBV14 and J is TRBJ2-3; tentative D call: TRBD1 (5 bases). The CDR3 has 16 amino acids. V shed 5 bases and J shed 0 bases, with 15 bases lying between them. Germline CDR1 and CDR2: SGHDN and FVKESK. The CDR3 region is CASSTRTSPSTDTQYF. Written as DNA, the CDR3 is TGTGCCAGCAGCACCCGGACATCCCCTAGCACAGATACGCAGTATTTT.

CDR3 in amino acids: CSVRGTGGSYEQYF. The CDR3 region has the DNA TGCAGTGTCAGGGGAACAGGGGGCTCCTACGAGCAGTACTTC. The chain is built from TRBV20-1 and TRBJ2-7; 8 bases match TRBD1. The junction had 8 bases not matched to a gene; V was cut back by 7 bases and J by 0 bases. CDR1 and CDR2 from the germline V gene are DFQATT and SNEGSKA (reference sequence). The CDR3 sequence is 14 residues long.